Listed below are T cell receptor beta chains from one sample, sequenced in a study of shared clonotypes between healthy human individuals. Sequencing used immunoSEQ multiplex PCR; TCRdb keeps in-frame clones, though not all of them. The sample includes about 2.2 million clones, 90% to 95% of them seen just once. Source material: naive CD8+ T cells from PBMCs. These receptors originate from a man between 18 and 29 years old in good health. Some clones in this sample may be carry-over from other donors' samples. Each CDR3 is given without its conserved first and last residue.

j_gene	v_gene	CDR3aa
TRBJ2-7	TRBV5-4	ASSWGGLGEDEQY
TRBJ2-5	TRBV9	ASSVGGGETQY
TRBJ1-1	TRBV6-5	ASSLAGNTEAF
TRBJ2-2	TRBV28	ASSLGTGTGELF
TRBJ2-1	TRBV27	ASSLGRASNEQF
TRBJ2-5	TRBV2	ASRNWRGETQY
TRBJ2-2	TRBV9	ASSVGPGLNTGELF
TRBJ2-7	TRBV29-1	SVGSSGREQY
TRBJ1-4	TRBV4-1	ASSQRTAREKLF
TRBJ2-2	TRBV7-9	ASSLFLGGANTGELF
TRBJ2-6	TRBV27	ASSSFSGANVLT
TRBJ2-1	TRBV5-1	ASSSHRVLAGKAYNEQF
TRBJ2-3	TRBV27	ASSLWSGRASDTQY
TRBJ2-5	TRBV18	ASSPRTEGLAGVQETQY
TRBJ1-2	TRBV27	ASSPTRRGYGYT
TRBJ2-7	TRBV9	ASSVGHPGDEQY
TRBJ2-5	TRBV9	ASSSKWGGRETQY
TRBJ2-7	TRBV4-2	ASSHGLAGDEQY
TRBJ1-2	TRBV6-1	ASSEGTGGYGYT
TRBJ1-1	TRBV27	ASSHRLLGNTEAF
.	TRBV25-1	ASSVTNAYYEQY
TRBJ2-7	TRBV5-1	ASSWGTGTYEQY
TRBJ2-7	TRBV6-1	ASSVGGRAYEQY
TRBJ2-3	TRBV27	ASRHDRGPDTQY
TRBJ1-5	TRBV28	ASSLAVGDQPQH
TRBJ2-7	TRBV28	ASYGGSYEQY
TRBJ2-7	TRBV27	ASSLWQGYHEQY
TRBJ1-1	TRBV27	ASSLTPNGVEEAF
TRBJ1-1	TRBV29-1	SAQLNTEAF
TRBJ2-7	TRBV4-1	ASSPGTSATYEQY